The clone carrying this T cell receptor beta chain was counted a single time. What it recognizes is unknown. The sample holds other DNA sequences that translate to the same CDR3. The V gene's germline CDR1 is GTSNPN and CDR2 SVGIG (reference sequence). The CDR3 consists of 13 residues. V was cut by 5 bases and J by 8 bases, with 18 bases left in between. This table comes from immunoSEQ multiplex PCR, and its TCRdb copy is limited to in-frame clones, with some not included. The profile covers fewer than 150,000 clones, with 80% to 95% appearing a single time and approximately 3.4% taken by the ten largest. The sample belongs to a study of T cell responses to AZD1222 COVID-19 vaccine. Study observations and caveats: Most donors were white British and more were female, and clonal diversity was possibly underestimated. Receipt of two AZD1222 doses was followed by a rise in Spike-specific TCR breadth and depth. Repertoire sampling was restricted to post-peak T cell response timepoints. Mapped onto spike, vaccine-associated CD4 TCRs spanned it and were dominant at 160-218 and 743-854.

This rearrangement joins TRBV30 to TRBJ1-1; weak D call: TRBD1 (5 bases). Sequencing used peripheral blood, obtained on day 0 of AZD1222 vaccination. This TCR was sampled from an adult in good health. The chain's CDR3 is CAWYKRDGTEAFF. CDR3 in DNA: TGTGCCTGGTACAAAAGGGACGGCACCGAAGCTTTCTTT.